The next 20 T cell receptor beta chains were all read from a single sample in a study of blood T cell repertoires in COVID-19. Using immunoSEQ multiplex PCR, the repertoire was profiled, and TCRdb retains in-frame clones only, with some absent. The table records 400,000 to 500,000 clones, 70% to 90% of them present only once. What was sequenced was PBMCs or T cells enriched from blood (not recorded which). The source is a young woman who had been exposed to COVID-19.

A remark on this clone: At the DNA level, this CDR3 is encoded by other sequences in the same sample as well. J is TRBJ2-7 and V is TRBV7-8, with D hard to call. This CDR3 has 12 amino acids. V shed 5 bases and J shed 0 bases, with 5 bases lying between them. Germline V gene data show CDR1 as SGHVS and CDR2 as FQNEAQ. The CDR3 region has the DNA TGTGCCAGCAGCCCTAGCTCCTACGAGCAGTACTTC. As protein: CASSPSSYEQYF.

In DNA, the CDR3 is TGTGCCAGCAGCTTGGAAGGGACAGGGTTAACTGAAGCTTTCTTT. Its translation: CASSLEGTGLTEAFF. The chain combines TRBV5-8 with TRBJ1-1, with 9 bases matching TRBD1. The germline V gene encodes CDR1 SGHTS and CDR2 YDEGEE. This CDR3 comprises 15 residues. Trimming cost V 0 bases and J 5 bases; bases outside gene matches: 5. Filled out from reference TRBV5-8 and TRBJ1-1, the complete variable domain reads EAGVTQSPTHLIKTRGQQATLRCSPISGHTSVYWYQQALGLGLQFLLWYDEGEERNRGNFPPRFSGRQFPNYSSELNVNALELEDSALYLCASSLEGTGLTEAFFGQGTRLTVV.

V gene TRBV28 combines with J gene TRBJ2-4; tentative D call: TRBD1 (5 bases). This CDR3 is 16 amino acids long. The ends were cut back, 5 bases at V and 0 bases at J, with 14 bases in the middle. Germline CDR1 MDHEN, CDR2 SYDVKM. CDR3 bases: TGTGCCAGCAGTCCCAACAGGTTCATAGCCAAAAACATTCAGTACTTC. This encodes CASSPNRFIAKNIQYF.

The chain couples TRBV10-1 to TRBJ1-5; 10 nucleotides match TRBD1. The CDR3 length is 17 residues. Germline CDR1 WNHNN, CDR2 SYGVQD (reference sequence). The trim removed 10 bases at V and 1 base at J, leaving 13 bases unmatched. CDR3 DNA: TGCGCCACCCCGACAGGGGGCGCCCCTATGAGCAATCAGCCCCAGCATTTT. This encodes CATPTGGAPMSNQPQHF.

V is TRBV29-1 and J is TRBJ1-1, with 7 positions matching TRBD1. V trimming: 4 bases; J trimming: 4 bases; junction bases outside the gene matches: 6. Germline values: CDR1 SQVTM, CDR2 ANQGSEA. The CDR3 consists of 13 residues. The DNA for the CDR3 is TGCAGCGTTGGAACAGGGGCAGGCACTGAAGCTTTCTTT. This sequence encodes CSVGTGAGTEAFF. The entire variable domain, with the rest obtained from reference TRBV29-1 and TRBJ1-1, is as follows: SAVISQKPSRDICQRGTSLTIQCQVDSQVTMMFWYRQQPGQSLTLIATANQGSEATYESGFVIDKFPISRPNLTFSTLTVSNMSPEDSSIYLCSVGTGAGTEAFFGQGTRLTVV.

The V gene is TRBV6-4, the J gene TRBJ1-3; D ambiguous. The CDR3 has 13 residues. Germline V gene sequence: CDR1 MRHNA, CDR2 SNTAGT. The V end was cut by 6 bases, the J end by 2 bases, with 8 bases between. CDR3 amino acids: CASRQAPGNTIYF. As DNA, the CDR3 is TGTGCCAGCAGGCAGGCCCCTGGAAACACCATATATTTT.

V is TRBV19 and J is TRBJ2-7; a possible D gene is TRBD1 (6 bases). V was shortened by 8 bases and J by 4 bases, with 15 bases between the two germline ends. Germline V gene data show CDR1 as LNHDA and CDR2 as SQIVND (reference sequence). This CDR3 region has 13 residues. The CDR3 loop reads CASHGQGKYEQYF. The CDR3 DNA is TGTGCCAGTCACGGGCAGGGGAAATACGAGCAGTACTTC.

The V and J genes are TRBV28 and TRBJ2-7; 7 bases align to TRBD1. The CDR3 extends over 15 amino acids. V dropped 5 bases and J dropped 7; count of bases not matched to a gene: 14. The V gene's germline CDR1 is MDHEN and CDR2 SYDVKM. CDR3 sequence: CASSDTGDGVEEQYF. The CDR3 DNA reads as TGTGCCAGCAGTGATACAGGGGACGGGGTCGAAGAGCAGTACTTC.

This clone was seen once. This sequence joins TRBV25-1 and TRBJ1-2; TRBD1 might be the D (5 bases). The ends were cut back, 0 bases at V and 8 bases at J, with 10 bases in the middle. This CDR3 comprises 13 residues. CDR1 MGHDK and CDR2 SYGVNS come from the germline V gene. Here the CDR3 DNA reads TGTGCCAGCAGTGAATATAGGGGTTTCGGCTACACCTTC. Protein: CASSEYRGFGYTF.

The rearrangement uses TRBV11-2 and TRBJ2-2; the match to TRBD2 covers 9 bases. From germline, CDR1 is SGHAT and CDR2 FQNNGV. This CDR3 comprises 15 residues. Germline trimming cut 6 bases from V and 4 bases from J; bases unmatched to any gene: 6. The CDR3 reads CASRREGPGTGELFF. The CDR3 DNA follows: TGTGCCAGCAGGCGGGAGGGCCCCGGCACCGGGGAGCTGTTTTTT.

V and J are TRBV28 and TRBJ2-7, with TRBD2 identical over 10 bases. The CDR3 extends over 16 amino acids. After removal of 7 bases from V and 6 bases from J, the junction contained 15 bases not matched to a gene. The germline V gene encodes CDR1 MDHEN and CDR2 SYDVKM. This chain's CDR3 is CASKRASGGAVFEQYF. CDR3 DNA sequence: TGTGCCAGCAAGAGGGCCAGCGGGGGGGCTGTCTTCGAGCAGTACTTC.

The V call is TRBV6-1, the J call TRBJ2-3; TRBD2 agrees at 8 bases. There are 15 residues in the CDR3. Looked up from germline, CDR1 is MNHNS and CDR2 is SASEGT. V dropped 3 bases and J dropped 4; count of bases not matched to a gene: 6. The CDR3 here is CASSDLAGRSDTQYF. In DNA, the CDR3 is TGTGCCAGCAGTGACCTAGCGGGCCGATCAGATACGCAGTATTTT.

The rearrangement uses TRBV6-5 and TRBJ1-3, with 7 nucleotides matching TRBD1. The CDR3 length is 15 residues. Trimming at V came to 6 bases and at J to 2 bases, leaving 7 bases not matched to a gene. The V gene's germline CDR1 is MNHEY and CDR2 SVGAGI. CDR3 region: CASSREGGPGNTIYF. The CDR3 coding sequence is TGTGCCAGCAGCAGGGAAGGGGGCCCTGGAAACACCATATATTTT.

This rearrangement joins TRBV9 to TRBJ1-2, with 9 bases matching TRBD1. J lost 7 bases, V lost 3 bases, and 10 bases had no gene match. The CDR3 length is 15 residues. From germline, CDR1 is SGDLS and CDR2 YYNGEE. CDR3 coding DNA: TGTGCCAGCAGCGCTTGGGACAGGGATAAAGGTGGCTACACCTTC. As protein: CASSAWDRDKGGYTF.

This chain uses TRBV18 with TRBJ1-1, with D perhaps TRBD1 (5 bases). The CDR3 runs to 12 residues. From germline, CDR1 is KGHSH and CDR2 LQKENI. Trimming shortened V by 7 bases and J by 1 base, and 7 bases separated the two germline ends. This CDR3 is CASYDRNTEAFF. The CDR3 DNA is TGTGCCAGCTATGACAGGAACACTGAAGCTTTCTTT.

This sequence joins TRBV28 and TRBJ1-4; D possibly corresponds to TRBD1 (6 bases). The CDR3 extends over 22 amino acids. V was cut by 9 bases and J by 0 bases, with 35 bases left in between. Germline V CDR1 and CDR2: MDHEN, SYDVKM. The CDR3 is CASVKQFHTKGGAGATNEKLFF. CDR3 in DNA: TGTGCCAGTGTTAAGCAGTTTCATACTAAGGGGGGCGCGGGGGCAACTAATGAAAAACTGTTTTTT.

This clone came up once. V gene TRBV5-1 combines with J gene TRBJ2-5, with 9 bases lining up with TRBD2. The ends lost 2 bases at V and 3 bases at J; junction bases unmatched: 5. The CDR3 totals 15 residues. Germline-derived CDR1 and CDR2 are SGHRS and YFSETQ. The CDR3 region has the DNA TGCGCCAGCAGCTTCGGACTAGCGAGTAAAGAGACCCAGTACTTC. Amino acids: CASSFGLASKETQYF.

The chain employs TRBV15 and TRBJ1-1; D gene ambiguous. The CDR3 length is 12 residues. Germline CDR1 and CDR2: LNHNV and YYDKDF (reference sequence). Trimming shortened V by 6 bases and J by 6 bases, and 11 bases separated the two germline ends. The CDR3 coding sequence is TGTGCCACCAGGATCGGGGTTCCTGAAGCTTTCTTT. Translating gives CATRIGVPEAFF.

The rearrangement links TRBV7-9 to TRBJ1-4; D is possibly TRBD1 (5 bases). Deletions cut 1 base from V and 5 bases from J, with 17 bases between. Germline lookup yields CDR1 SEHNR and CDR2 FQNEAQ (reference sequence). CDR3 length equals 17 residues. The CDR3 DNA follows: TGTGCCAGCAGCTTAGGACAGCCCACAATTTCAAATGAAAAACTGTTTTTT. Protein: CASSLGQPTISNEKLFF.

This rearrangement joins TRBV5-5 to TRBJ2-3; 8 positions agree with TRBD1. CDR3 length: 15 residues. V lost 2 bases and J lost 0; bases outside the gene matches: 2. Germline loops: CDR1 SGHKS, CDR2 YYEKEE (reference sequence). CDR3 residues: CASSFGTGSTDTQYF. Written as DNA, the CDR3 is TGTGCCAGCAGCTTCGGGACAGGCAGCACAGATACGCAGTATTTT.